This TCR beta chain was found in a study of cytomegalovirus exposure and HLA in healthy donors (TCRdb year 2017). Concerning the study at large: According to a later analysis, the 100 to 150 validation repertoires were produced on the same platform as the approximately 620 repertoires of the first cohort. To predict cytomegalovirus infection status, the study brought together high-throughput TCR immunosequencing, statistical association of individual TCRs with disease status, and machine learning. A separate validation cohort of approximately 120 different subjects was used in addition to the 666-subject first cohort. The study aimed to test whether cataloging public T cell receptors could reveal signatures of past pathogen exposure. Results and caveats for the whole study, not just this receptor: Across donors, most TCR sequences were observed very rarely, whereas some public TCRs were present in many individuals. In vitro tests confirmed that a few of the cytomegalovirus-associated TCR beta chains recognize cytomegalovirus antigens. The authors suggested that the approach could potentially be generalized to other disease states and immunological phenotypes. Of the cluster scores, 90% to 95% were above 0 in a later analysis, which found that TCRs clustered in the first cohort also tended to co-occur in the roughly 130 validation repertoires. Cytomegalovirus status was reported to be diagnosed by the classifier with high specificity and sensitivity in both the original and validation cohorts. A later analysis had no HLA typing for the validation cohort, so co-occurrence there was scored across all 120 or so repertoires. A total of 150 or so TCR beta chains were listed by the study as associated with cytomegalovirus.

The library came from the immunoSEQ multiplex PCR assay. Per the original workflow: A statistical classification framework was built to diagnose cytomegalovirus status from the catalog of TCR beta chain sequences. Imported from immuneACCESS, the table was reduced by TCRdb to in-frame sequences with V and J called. These copies leave out some clones; in studies compared against another copy, an unresolved V gene accounts for under half, and the cause of the remainder is not known. From that table come the V and J calls and clone size; the DNA was used to work out D and trimming. A total of under 400,000 clones appear in this sample, 70% to 90% of them only once. Of the sample, over 0.9% falls within the top ten clones. The CDR3 starts with the cysteine, ends with the phenylalanine, and has 15 residues. Solely the CDR3 DNA is kept, with 45 bases framed from the first base. From the germline V gene, CDR1 is MNHEY and CDR2 is SVGAGI. The trim is 6 bases for V and 4 bases for J, with a gap of 17 bases between the germline ends.

Separate from the approximately 670-subject first cohort, the validation cohort of about 110 subjects was the group to which the donors belonged. Regarding this clone: Its specific antigen is unknown. No per-base quality is available; no much larger clone lies one base away.

Sequenced sample: PBMCs. This TCR was recovered from a young man in good health and CMV-seronegative. The chain couples TRBV6-5 to TRBJ2-3, with a weak D call of TRBD2 (7 bases match). The CDR3 is CASSIGGAGADTQYF. The DNA sequence is given as TGTGCCAGCAGCATTGGGGGGGCGGGCGCAGATACGCAGTATTTT.